A selection of T cell receptor beta chains follows, all from one sample in a study of T cells in Graves' hyperthyroidism and ophthalmopathy. TCRdb used MiXCR to reprocess the multiplex PCR reads, holding one entry per CDR3 protein. This repertoire shows under 450,000 distinct CDR3 sequences, more than 15% found once; its top ten account for 13% to 15%. Sequenced material: blood. These TCRs come from a woman between 18 and 29 years old with Graves' hyperthyroidism. Each CDR3 is given with its conserved first and last residue. The D gene is left open where the match is weak. Size tells how often a clone was seen (once, few, many) or the class of an expanded clone, and some rows leave it out.

v_call	clone_size	j_call	d_call	cdr3_aa	cdr3_nt
TRBV27	few	TRBJ1-5	NA	CASQGGNQPQHF	TGTGCCAGCCAAGGGGGAAATCAGCCCCAGCATTTT
TRBV20-1	few	TRBJ2-3	NA	CSARDRGRGGDTQYF	TGCAGTGCTAGAGATCGGGGACGGGGTGGAGATACGCAGTATTTT
TRBV6-1	NA	TRBJ2-5	NA	CASSALLLQETQYF	TGTGCCAGCAGTGCCCTTCTGCTCCAAGAGACCCAGTACTTC
TRBV20-1	NA	TRBJ1-4	NA	CSARDPGRGSEKLFF	TGCAGTGCTAGAGATCCAGGCAGGGGCAGTGAAAAACTGTTTTTT
TRBV11-2	many	TRBJ2-7	NA	CASSRGWGSDRVEQYF	TGTGCCAGCAGCCGAGGCTGGGGAAGTGATCGGGTCGAGCAGTACTTC
TRBV19	many	TRBJ1-5	TRBD1	CASSSWDRGGDQPQHF	TGTGCCAGTAGTTCCTGGGACAGGGGAGGGGATCAGCCCCAGCATTTT
TRBV6-2/TRBV6-3	few	TRBJ1-3	NA	CASSYRTVSGNTIYF	TGTGCCAGCAGTTACCGGACGGTCAGTGGAAACACCATATATTTT
TRBV15	once	TRBJ2-3	TRBD2	CATSGGLAGGADTQYF	TGTGCCACCAGCGGGGGACTAGCGGGGGGCGCAGATACGCAGTATTTT
TRBV20-1	many	TRBJ2-5	NA	CSAIDSGSGETQYF	TGCAGTGCTATAGACTCAGGGAGTGGAGAGACCCAGTACTTC
TRBV24-1	many	TRBJ2-1	TRBD2	CATSDLTSGRAYEQFF	TGTGCCACCAGTGATCTGACTAGCGGGAGGGCCTATGAGCAGTTCTTC
TRBV5-1	NA	TRBJ2-3	NA	CASSLEGGADTQYF	TGCGCCAGCAGCTTGGAGGGGGGAGCAGATACGCAGTATTTT
TRBV7-9	many	TRBJ2-5	TRBD2	CASSLRRGVNQETQYF	TGTGCCAGCAGCTTAAGGCGGGGGGTGAACCAAGAGACCCAGTACTTC
TRBV2	NA	TRBJ1-4	NA	CASSPQPSNNGEKLFF	TGTGCCAGCAGTCCGCAGCCTTCCAATAACGGTGAAAAACTGTTTTTT
TRBV18	many	TRBJ2-3	NA	CASSPPSTGTPTDTQYF	TGTGCCAGCTCACCGCCGTCGACCGGGACTCCCACAGATACGCAGTATTTT
TRBV7-2	NA	TRBJ2-5	TRBD2	CASRPSGGRETQYF	TGTGCCAGCAGGCCCTCGGGAGGCCGAGAGACCCAGTACTTC
TRBV28	few	TRBJ2-2	NA	CASSLYRGTGELFF	TGTGCCAGCAGTTTATACCGGGGCACCGGGGAGCTGTTTTTT
TRBV29-1	NA	TRBJ1-2	NA	CSVDNKGNYGYTF	TGCAGCGTTGATAATAAGGGGAACTATGGCTACACCTTC
TRBV20-1	many	TRBJ1-3	NA	CSARGYGNTIYF	TGCAGTGCTAGGGGGTATGGAAACACCATATATTTT
TRBV5-1	many	TRBJ2-7	NA	CASSFNPVDGSYEQYF	TGCGCCAGCAGCTTTAATCCGGTCGACGGGTCCTACGAGCAGTACTTC
TRBV7-8	many	TRBJ2-3	NA	CASSLGEGGSTDTQYF	TGTGCCAGCAGCTTAGGGGAAGGCGGGAGCACAGATACGCAGTATTTT
TRBV2	NA	TRBJ1-5	NA	CASRRDTNSNQPQHF	TGTGCCAGCAGGAGGGACACGAACAGCAATCAGCCCCAGCATTTT
TRBV7-2	many	TRBJ2-7	NA	CASSLGGATYEQYF	TGTGCCAGCAGCTTAGGGGGGGCAACCTACGAGCAGTACTTC
TRBV11-1	few	TRBJ2-5	NA	CASAPKMGQETQYF	TGCGCCAGCGCCCCAAAGATGGGGCAAGAGACCCAGTACTTC
TRBV7-2	NA	TRBJ1-4	NA	CASSLGGGGGEKLFF	TGTGCCAGCAGCTTAGGGGGTGGGGGTGGCGAAAAACTGTTTTTT
TRBV9	few	TRBJ2-3	TRBD2	CASSVYSPGLAGGDTQYF	TGTGCCAGCAGCGTGTATTCCCCGGGACTAGCGGGAGGTGATACGCAGTATTTT
TRBV6-1	many	TRBJ2-7	NA	CASSEAGGLSPYEQYF	TGTGCCAGCAGTGAGGCAGGCGGTCTATCCCCCTACGAGCAGTACTTC
TRBV6-2/TRBV6-3	NA	TRBJ1-3	NA	CASSYSGGVGNTIYF	TGTGCCAGCAGTTACTCGGGAGGGGTAGGAAACACCATATATTTT
TRBV7-2	many	TRBJ2-1	TRBD2	CASSLGRGGPRNEQFF	TGTGCCAGCAGCTTAGGACGGGGGGGCCCTCGGAATGAGCAGTTCTTC
TRBV9	NA	TRBJ1-1	TRBD1	CASSSGTGAVNTEAFF	TGTGCCAGCAGCTCCGGGACAGGGGCCGTGAACACTGAAGCTTTCTTT
TRBV29-1	NA	TRBJ1-1	NA	CSVNDGALGTEAFF	TGCAGCGTTAATGACGGAGCACTGGGCACTGAAGCTTTCTTT
TRBV3-1	many	TRBJ2-1	NA	CASSSPSSYNEQFF	TGTGCCAGCAGTTCTCCGAGCTCCTACAATGAGCAGTTCTTC
TRBV11-1	many	TRBJ1-1	NA	CASSLTRRPGETEAFF	TGTGCCAGCAGCTTGACCCGCCGTCCCGGCGAAACTGAAGCTTTCTTT
TRBV29-1	NA	TRBJ2-3	TRBD1	CSVYSQGVVSTDTQYF	TGCAGCGTTTACTCCCAGGGGGTAGTGAGCACAGATACGCAGTATTTT
TRBV10-3	many	TRBJ1-1	TRBD1	CATWTGPNTEAFF	TGTGCCACCTGGACAGGGCCAAACACTGAAGCTTTCTTT
TRBV5-1	NA	TRBJ2-5	NA	CASAGRTPTETQYF	TGCGCCAGCGCCGGACGGACACCAACGGAGACCCAGTACTTC
TRBV7-3	many	TRBJ2-3	NA	CASSLWGVSQAPTDTQYF	TGTGCCAGCAGCTTATGGGGGGTGAGTCAGGCACCGACAGATACGCAGTATTTT
TRBV5-5	many	TRBJ2-7	NA	CASSATGIRVYEQYF	TGTGCCAGCAGCGCTACGGGGATACGAGTCTACGAGCAGTACTTC
TRBV9	few	TRBJ2-1	NA	CASSAHAIRGTYNEQFF	TGTGCCAGCAGCGCACACGCGATAAGGGGTACCTACAATGAGCAGTTCTTC
TRBV7-2	few	TRBJ1-5	TRBD1	CASSARTGVNQPQHF	TGTGCCAGCAGCGCGCGGACAGGGGTTAATCAGCCCCAGCATTTT
TRBV4-2	NA	TRBJ2-2	TRBD1	CASSPRDRGPGELFF	TGTGCCAGCAGCCCGAGGGACAGGGGGCCCGGGGAGCTGTTTTTT
TRBV5-1	few	TRBJ2-7	TRBD1	CASSSPGQGAIEQYF	TGCGCCAGCAGCTCTCCGGGACAGGGGGCAATTGAGCAGTACTTC
TRBV10-3	many	TRBJ2-3	TRBD2	CAVSWTSGSSTDTQYF	TGTGCCGTAAGTTGGACTAGCGGGTCGAGCACAGATACGCAGTATTTT
TRBV4-1	many	TRBJ2-3	TRBD2	CASSQTPGGGIDTQYF	TGCGCCAGCAGCCAGACCCCAGGCGGGGGGATAGATACGCAGTATTTT
TRBV20-1	few	TRBJ2-5	NA	CSARREYQETQYF	TGCAGTGCTAGACGCGAGTACCAAGAGACCCAGTACTTC
TRBV5-4	NA	TRBJ2-1	TRBD2	CATSGTTGYNEQFF	TGTGCCACGTCCGGGACTACTGGATACAATGAGCAGTTCTTC
TRBV19	NA	TRBJ1-4	NA	CASSPRGGKLFF	TGTGCCAGTAGTCCTCGGGGAGGAAAACTGTTTTTT
TRBV18	few	TRBJ1-6	NA	CASSPGQGDSPLHF	TGTGCCAGCTCACCTGGGCAGGGCGATTCACCCCTCCACTTT
TRBV27	NA	TRBJ1-5	NA	CASSSGYHNQPQHF	TGTGCCAGCAGTTCGGGATACCACAATCAGCCCCAGCATTTT
TRBV7-9	NA	TRBJ1-2	NA	CASSLAEASYYGYTF	TGTGCCAGCAGCTTAGCGGAGGCCAGTTACTATGGCTACACCTTC